These 5 T cell receptor beta chains were sequenced from one sample in a study of cytomegalovirus exposure and HLA in healthy donors. 60 Vbeta and 13 Jbeta primers were used in PCR. Profiling relied on immunoSEQ multiplex PCR, and the TCRdb table lists in-frame clones only, not all of them. The data show 100,000 to 150,000 clones, nearly 80% seen once. Source material: PBMCs. These receptors were collected from a woman in her thirties or forties in good health and CMV-seronegative.

The chain links TRBV18 to TRBJ2-7, with a weak D call TRBD1 (5 bases). V shed 0 bases and J shed 4 bases, with 7 bases lying between them. The germline gives CDR1 KGHSH, CDR2 LQKENI. This CDR3 comprises 13 residues. The CDR3 region has the DNA TGTGCCAGCTCACCACCAGGGGTATACGAGCAGTACTTC. Its protein product is CASSPPGVYEQYF.

CDR3 coding DNA: TGTGCCAGCTCACCCTGGCTAGCGGGACAGAACACCGGGGAGCTGTTTTTT. It yields the protein CASSPWLAGQNTGELFF. The chain links TRBV18 to TRBJ2-2, with 9 bases lining up with TRBD2. The CDR3 covers 17 residues. With V trimmed by 3 bases and J by 1 base, 6 bases remained unmatched. The germline CDR1 and CDR2 sequences are KGHSH and LQKENI.

This clone was observed a few times. This rearrangement joins TRBV6-1 to TRBJ2-1, with D possibly matching TRBD1 (6 bases). Deletions cut 4 bases from V and 10 bases from J, with 14 bases between. Germline CDR1 is MNHNS and CDR2 is SASEGT. The CDR3 runs 13 residues. CDR3 amino acids: CASSGYRVGEQFF. CDR3 sequence (DNA): TGTGCCAGCAGTGGATACAGGGTTGGGGAGCAGTTCTTC.

The V and J genes are TRBV18 and TRBJ1-5; TRBD1 matches 8 bases. J gave up 2 bases and V 8 bases, and 2 bases lay outside the gene matches. The V gene's germline CDR1 is KGHSH and CDR2 LQKENI. The CDR3 spans 13 residues. CDR3 protein: CASVDRGNQPQHF. The CDR3 DNA is TGTGCCAGCGTGGACAGGGGCAATCAGCCCCAGCATTTT.

The V and J genes are TRBV5-6 and TRBJ2-7, with D possibly TRBD2 on 6 matching bases. CDR3 length: 14 amino acids. Trimming removed 4 bases from V and 7 bases from J, with 18 bases in between. Germline CDR1 reads SGHDT; CDR2 reads YYEEEE. CDR3 sequence: CASSPAGPSGEQYF. Written as DNA, the CDR3 is TGTGCCAGCAGCCCTGCGGGACCCTCGGGGGAGCAGTACTTC.